The sequence of this T cell receptor (beta chain) was determined in a study of blood T cell repertoires in COVID-19 (dated by TCRdb to about 2020). Background for the entire study: The collaborator samples originated in the United States, Italy and Spain and spanned the acute and convalescent phases of COVID-19. The material from the prospective study consisted of cDNA or gDNA derived from T cells, B-cell-depleted T cells, or PBMCs. The dataset comprised deeply sampled blood TCRbeta repertoires from subjects exposed to, actively infected with, or recovered from COVID-19. The repertoires were made available in a free public database intended to serve as a resource for research on the immune response to SARS-CoV-2. Samples came from the ongoing ImmuneRACE study (first 160 participants) plus 1,254 subjects from 6 global collaborators. Nearly every sample came with metadata listing a de-identified subject ID, COVID-19 status, age in years and sex. HLA class I and class II types, where available, came from metadata supplied by the sample provider rather than from assay-based typing. Results and caveats for the whole study, not just this receptor: The quantity of clinical and demographic metadata differed by source and by participant and was supplied without curation.

CDR1 MNHEY and CDR2 SVGEGT were looked up in the germline V gene. V is pruned by 5 bases and J by 1 base, leaving 5 bases of the junction without a gene match. Spanning cysteine to phenylalanine, the CDR3 consists of 16 amino acids. Here the CDR3 DNA is all that survives: 48 bases in frame from base 1. TCRbeta CDR3 regions were amplified from genomic DNA by means of the immunoSEQ Assay, a bias-controlled multiplex PCR. As for the original processing: The number of nucleated cells in each sample was estimated by amplification of reference gene primers within the assay. Sequence reads were collapsed and filtered to measure the absolute abundance of every unique TCRbeta CDR3 rearrangement. For each sample, productive Simpson clonality was calculated by taking the square root of Simpson's diversity index across productive rearrangements. Sourced from immuneACCESS, this table was stored by TCRdb with only in-frame sequences that have V and J called. A share of the clones is absent; for the studies checked, an unresolved V gene accounts for under half, and the remainder has no known explanation. V and J calls and clone size are copied from that table; D and trimming were computed from the DNA. Within this sample are some 88,000 clones, with about 88% of them counted one time only. The ten largest clones represent less than 8.5% of the sample.

Regarding this clone: There is no known antigen for this receptor. The sample holds no much larger clone one base away, and base qualities are not on file.

Collaborating institutions collected whole blood in K2EDTA tubes following their own protocols. For TCRbeta analysis, collaborators shipped samples as frozen whole blood, isolated PBMCs, or DNA extracted from either of those sample types. This chain joins TRBV6-2 or TRBV6-3 to TRBJ2-7, with 13 bases matching TRBD2. The sequenced sample was peripheral blood. The receptor was derived from a man between 60 and 75 years old with acute or convalescent COVID-19. The nucleotides are TGTGCCAGCAGTGATGGGACTAGCGGGGCGTCCTACGAGCAGTACTTC. Translated, it gives CASSDGTSGASYEQYF.